This T cell receptor (beta chain) was sequenced in a study of T-cell memory formation after mild COVID-19. TCRdb itself ran the 5' RACE reads through MiXCR, one entry per CDR3 protein. Here the sample spans around 200,000 distinct CDR3 sequences, about 22% being singletons. Study-wide results and caveats: Of the contracting clones, CD4+ ones lay mainly in CM and EM, and CD8+ ones in EMRA.

In regard to this clonotype: Its specificity is not known.

Germline V lookup: CDR1 KGHDR, CDR2 SFDVKD. V shed 2 bases and J 2 bases; nucleotides not matched to a gene: 10. This CDR3 has 18 amino acids. The sequenced sample was PBMCs or a T cell subset sorted from them (not recorded which). This clonotype was sampled from an adult woman who had mild COVID-19 (a few samples of this study predate the infection). Cell type and time point are not known. The chain uses TRBV24-1 and TRBJ2-1, with 8 bases identical to TRBD1. The DNA for the CDR3 is TGTGCCACCAGTGATTCGGACAGGGAAAGCGGTCCCTACAATGAGCAGTTCTTC. It codes for CATSDSDRESGPYNEQFF.